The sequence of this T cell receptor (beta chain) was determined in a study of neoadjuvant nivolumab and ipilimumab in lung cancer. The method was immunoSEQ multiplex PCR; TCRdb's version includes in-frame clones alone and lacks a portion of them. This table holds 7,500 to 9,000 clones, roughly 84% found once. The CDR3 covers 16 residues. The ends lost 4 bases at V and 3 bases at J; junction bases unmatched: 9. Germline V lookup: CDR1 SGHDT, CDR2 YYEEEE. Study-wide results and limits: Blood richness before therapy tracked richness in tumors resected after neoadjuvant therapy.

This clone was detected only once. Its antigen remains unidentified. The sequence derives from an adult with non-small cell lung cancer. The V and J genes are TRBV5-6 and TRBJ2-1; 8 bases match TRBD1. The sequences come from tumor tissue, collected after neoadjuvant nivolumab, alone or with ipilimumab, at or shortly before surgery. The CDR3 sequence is CASSILDRGHYNEQFF. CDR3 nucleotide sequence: TGTGCCAGCAGCATCTTAGACAGGGGACACTACAATGAGCAGTTCTTC.